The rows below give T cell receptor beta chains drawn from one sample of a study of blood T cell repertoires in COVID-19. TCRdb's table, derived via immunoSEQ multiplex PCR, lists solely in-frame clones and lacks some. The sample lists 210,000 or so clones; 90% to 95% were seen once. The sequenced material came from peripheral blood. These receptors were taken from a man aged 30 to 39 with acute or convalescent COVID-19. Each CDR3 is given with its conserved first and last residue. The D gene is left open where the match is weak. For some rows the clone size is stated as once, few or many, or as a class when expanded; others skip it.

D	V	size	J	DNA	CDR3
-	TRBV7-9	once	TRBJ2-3	TGTGCCAGCAGCTTACGGGGGACGACCCTTAGCACAGATACGCAGTATTTT	CASSLRGTTLSTDTQYF
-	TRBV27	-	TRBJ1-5	TGTGCCAGCACCCGTCCGACAGAAAAATATAGCAATCAGCCCCAGCATTTT	CASTRPTEKYSNQPQHF
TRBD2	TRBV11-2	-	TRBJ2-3	TGTGCCAGCAGCTTGCGAACTAGCGGGAGGGCAACAGATACGCAGTATTTT	CASSLRTSGRATDTQYF
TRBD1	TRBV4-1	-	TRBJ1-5	TGCGCCAGCACCCCGGGACAGGAAAAAAATCAGCCCCAGCATTTT	CASTPGQEKNQPQHF
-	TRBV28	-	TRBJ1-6	TGTGCCAGCAGGGGGGACATTGTCAGCAACCTCCACTTT	CASRGDIVSNLHF
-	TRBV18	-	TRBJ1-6	TGTGCCAGCTCACACCTAGAGGGGGGGGTTAATTCACCCCTCCACTTT	CASSHLEGGVNSPLHF
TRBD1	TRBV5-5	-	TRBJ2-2	TGTGCCAGCAGCACAACTAACAGGGGGCACGGGGAGCTGTTTTTT	CASSTTNRGHGELFF
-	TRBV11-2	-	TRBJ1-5	TGTGCCAGCAGCTTAGAGCCAGAAAGCAATCAGCCCCAGCATTTT	CASSLEPESNQPQHF
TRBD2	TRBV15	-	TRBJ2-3	TGTGCCACCAGCGCAAGCGGGAGGGGCACAGATACGCAGTATTTT	CATSASGRGTDTQYF
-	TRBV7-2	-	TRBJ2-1	TGTGCCAGCAGCTTAGGCGATATTTATGCATCTAATTGGTTCTTC	CASSLGDIYASNWFF
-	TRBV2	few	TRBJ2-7	TGTGCCAGCAAGAGACAGCTCTACGAGCAGTACTTC	CASKRQLYEQYF
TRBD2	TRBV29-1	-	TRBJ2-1	TGCAGCGTTGCCCCCCTCTCTAGTGGCGGGGGGGCACCTGAGCAGTTCTTC	CSVAPLSSGGGAPEQFF
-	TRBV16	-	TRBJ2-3	TGTGCCAGCAGCCAAGAGGGCAGAAGCACAGATACGCAGTATTTT	CASSQEGRSTDTQYF
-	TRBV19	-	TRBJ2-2	TGTGCCAGTTCGTACAGCGGTCCCCCCGGGGAGCTGTTTTTT	CASSYSGPPGELFF
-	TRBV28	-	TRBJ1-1	TGTGCCAGCAGTTTGAGGGAATTGAACACTGAAGCTTTCTTT	CASSLRELNTEAFF
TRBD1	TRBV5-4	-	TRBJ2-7	TGTGCCAGCAGCTCTGGGACAGGACTGTACGAGCAGTACTTC	CASSSGTGLYEQYF
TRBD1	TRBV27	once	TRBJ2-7	TGTGCCAGCAGTTTGGAGGGACAGGGGGGGTTCGGCGAGCAGTACTTC	CASSLEGQGGFGEQYF
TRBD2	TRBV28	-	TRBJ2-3	TGTGCCAGCAGCCCTATTAGCGGGGGGGCCCAAGATACGCAGTATTTT	CASSPISGGAQDTQYF
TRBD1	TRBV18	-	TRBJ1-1	TGTGCCAGCTCCTGGGACAGTCTTATCACTGAAGCTTTCTTT	CASSWDSLITEAFF
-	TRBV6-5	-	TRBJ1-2	TGTGCCAGCAGTTACTCGACGGGTTTTACTAGTGGCTACACCTTC	CASSYSTGFTSGYTF
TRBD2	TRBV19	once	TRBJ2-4	TGTGCCAGCGGACTAGCGGGGTTAGCCAAAAACATTCAGTACTTC	CASGLAGLAKNIQYF
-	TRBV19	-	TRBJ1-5	TGTGCCAGTAGTATAAGGGGATTCAATCAGCCCCAGCATTTT	CASSIRGFNQPQHF
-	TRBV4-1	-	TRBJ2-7	TGCGCCAGCAGCCATCCCCAGTTAGGGAGGAGCTCCTACGAGCAGTACTTC	CASSHPQLGRSSYEQYF
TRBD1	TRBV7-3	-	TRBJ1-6	TGTGCCAGCAGCTCCGGGACAGGGGGCTACCTGGGATCACCCCTCCACTTT	CASSSGTGGYLGSPLHF
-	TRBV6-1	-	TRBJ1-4	TGTGCCAGCAGTGAAGCAAGGGGTGCTAATGAAAAACTGTTTTTT	CASSEARGANEKLFF
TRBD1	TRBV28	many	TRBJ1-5	TGTGCCAGCAGTACCAGGGGGTCCCAGCCCCAGCATTTT	CASSTRGSQPQHF
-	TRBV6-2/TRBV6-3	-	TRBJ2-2	TGTGCCAGCAGTATTTTACTAGCAGTCACCGGGGAGCTGTTTTTT	CASSILLAVTGELFF